This T cell receptor (beta chain) was recorded in a study of somatic mutations in cytotoxic T cells in rheumatoid arthritis. Libraries were prepared by immunoSEQ multiplex PCR; TCRdb keeps only in-frame clonotypes and omits some of them. The sample has 9,500 or so clones, around 81% seen once; the top ten hold roughly 7.1%. This CDR3 has 13 residues. The germline gives CDR1 SQVTM, CDR2 ANQGSEA. With 2 bases removed from V and 3 bases from J, the gap between germline ends came to 10 bases. This chain links TRBV29-1 with TRBJ1-2; D is ambiguous. This TCR came from an adult with rheumatoid arthritis. Sample: CD8+ T cells sorted from blood. CDR3 amino acids: CSVEYDKDYGYTF. CDR3 DNA sequence: TGCAGCGTTGAATACGACAAGGACTATGGCTACACCTTC.